The count of the clone carrying this T cell receptor beta chain is one. The record originates from a study of control samples from healthy donors and cancer patients. This table comes from immunoSEQ multiplex PCR, and its TCRdb copy is limited to in-frame clones, with some not included. This sample carries some 130,000 clones, about nine tenths of them seen once, and the ten largest clones take just over 8.5%. J lost 11 bases, V lost 3 bases, and 5 bases had no gene match. CDR1 is SGHRS, CDR2 YFSETQ, per germline. This CDR3 has 12 amino acids. The sequenced material came from blood. The chain joins TRBV5-1 to TRBJ1-1; 9 bases line up with TRBD1. The sequence was obtained from a woman in her 30s in good health. The DNA for the CDR3 is TGCGCCAGCAGCTGGGGACAGGGTGAGGCTTTCTTT. It yields the protein CASSWGQGEAFF.